The T cell receptor beta chain under discussion was sequenced for a study of T cell changes during pregnancy in multiple sclerosis (dated by TCRdb to between 2018 and 2021). Broadly, across the study: In women with multiple sclerosis, the researchers looked at how the T cell repertoire shifted as pregnancy progressed.

The receptor library was made with the immunoSEQ multiplex PCR assay. TCRdb obtained this table from immuneACCESS and retained in-frame rearrangements with V and J assigned. These tables miss some clones; where compared with another copy, unresolved V genes account for less than half of the shortfall, and the remainder is unexplained. The sample records roughly 84,000 clones, 93% of which are singletons. The ten largest clones capture 1.3% to 1.5% of the sample. About this clone: The antigen it binds to is not known. No much larger clone exists at a distance of one base, and base qualities are not known.

This TCR came from a female donor in good health, enrolled as a control in a pregnancy study. This specimen consisted of peripheral blood, obtained in the third trimester of pregnancy.

The sequenced DNA: TGTGCCAGCAGCGTAAGAGCCGAGACTTACAATGAGCAGTTCTTC. Its translation reads: CASSVRAETYNEQFF. The rearrangement joined TRBV9 to TRBJ2-1, with the D gene too uncertain to name. The germline ends are 12 bases apart after V is trimmed by 1 base and J by 4 bases. The CDR3 numbers 15 residues from cysteine through phenylalanine. The sequence is cut down to CDR3 DNA, 45 bases in frame from base 1. The germline V gene provides CDR1 SGDLS and CDR2 YYNGEE.